This T cell receptor beta chain stems from a study of blood T cell repertoires in COVID-19. Looking at the study overall: The samples span acute and convalescent COVID-19 from the United States, Italy and Spain. T cells, B-cell-depleted T cells, or PBMCs supplied cDNA or gDNA.

Per the authors' pipeline: Amplified reference gene primers provided the basis for estimating nucleated cell counts. The method was immunoSEQ multiplex PCR; TCRdb's version includes in-frame clones alone and lacks a portion of them. V and J calls and clone size are copied from that table; D and trimming were computed from the DNA. The table lists approximately 350,000 clones, more than 70% of them singletons. CDR1 SQVTM and CDR2 ANQGSEA come from the germline V gene. The CDR3 has 13 amino acids. Trimming shortened V by 4 bases and J by 6 bases, and 15 bases separated the two germline ends. The rearrangement joins TRBV29-1 to TRBJ1-2, with a tentative D call TRBD1 (6 bases). Sequences were obtained from peripheral blood. The clonotype comes from a man in his forties with acute or convalescent COVID-19. CDR3 sequence (DNA): TGCAGCGTTGTCGGGACAACGGCGGATGGCTACACCTTC. Protein sequence: CSVVGTTADGYTF.